The T cell receptor (beta chain) under discussion was sequenced for a study of T cell clonotyping in hematopoietic cell transplantation. General study findings and limits: CD4 and CD8 repertoire contributions could not be separated without sorting. At the given depth, recipient repertoires were over 95% de novo clonotypes. Recipient TCR diversity dropped after transplant; expanded clonotypes rose from day 30 to 180.

Regarding this clone: The antigen is undetermined.

This CDR3 has 15 residues. Germline V gene lookup returns CDR1 MNHEY and CDR2 SVGAGI. Data came from immunoSEQ multiplex PCR; TCRdb stores just in-frame clones and leaves some out. Seen here are 17,000 or so clones, around 71% observed once, and the top ten hold roughly a tenth. V and J are TRBV6-5 and TRBJ2-5; 9 nucleotides align to TRBD1. The J call is doubtful: the DNA matches TRBJ2-7 better. This TCR derives from a woman aged 60-75 years in good health. Some clones in this sample may be carry-over from other donors' samples. Sequenced sample: peripheral blood mononuclear cells. The CDR3 sequence is CASRQGQGFSYEQYF. In DNA, the CDR3 is TGTGCCAGCAGACAGGGACAGGGTTTCTCCTACGAGCAGTACTTC.